This T cell receptor (beta chain) was obtained from a study of cytomegalovirus exposure and HLA in healthy donors. The study's findings and limits: The investigators catalogued 180 or so TCR beta chains as cytomegalovirus-associated.

In regard to this clone: Its antigen is not known.

Sequenced by immunoSEQ multiplex PCR; TCRdb stores in-frame clones only, minus some. The sample has 150,000 or so clones; about 89% are singletons. V was pared by 3 bases and J by 2 bases, with 12 bases between. Germline lookup yields CDR1 LGHNA and CDR2 YNFKEQ. The CDR3 extends over 15 amino acids. The chain carries TRBV4-2 and TRBJ2-3, with D perhaps matching TRBD2 (6 bases). This sequence was found in a man between 18 and 35 years old in good health and CMV-seropositive. Source material: PBMCs. The CDR3 region has the DNA TGTGCCAGCAGCCAGCGGGGCGGATACACAGATACGCAGTATTTT. Its protein is CASSQRGGYTDTQYF.